This entry concerns a single T cell receptor (beta chain). Its antigen is not known. This specimen comes from a study of regulatory and conventional T cells in RAG deficiency. From germline, CDR1 is SGHDT and CDR2 YYEEEE. V lost 4 bases, J lost 3 bases, and 11 bases lay in between. CDR3 length: 14 amino acids. The sorted conventional CD4+ T cells were CD25-low and CD127-high, with genomic DNA sequenced. Overall study results and limits: Treg unique TCR beta sequences were approximately 100-fold fewer in Omenn syndrome and CID/AS patients than controls. Control T-cell subsets had markedly higher Shannon entropy and lower Simpson indices than RAG-deficient patients. Shorter CDR3s in all patient subsets; >85% Treg-Tconv overlap in Omenn.

Sequenced by immunoSEQ multiplex PCR; TCRdb stores in-frame clones only, minus some. The sample lists tens of thousands of clones; roughly 96% were seen once. These data were also filed under a second study, of regulatory T cells. From that study: Primers: 52 TRBV forward and 13 TRBJ reverse.

The genes are TRBV5-6 and TRBJ2-1, with D maybe TRBD1 (5 bases). The clonotype originates from a human donor in good health. What was sequenced was CD25- CD4+ T cells sorted from blood. The DNA of the CDR3 is TGTGCCAGCAGCCCGGACACCCTCTACAATGAGCAGTTCTTC. Residues: CASSPDTLYNEQFF.